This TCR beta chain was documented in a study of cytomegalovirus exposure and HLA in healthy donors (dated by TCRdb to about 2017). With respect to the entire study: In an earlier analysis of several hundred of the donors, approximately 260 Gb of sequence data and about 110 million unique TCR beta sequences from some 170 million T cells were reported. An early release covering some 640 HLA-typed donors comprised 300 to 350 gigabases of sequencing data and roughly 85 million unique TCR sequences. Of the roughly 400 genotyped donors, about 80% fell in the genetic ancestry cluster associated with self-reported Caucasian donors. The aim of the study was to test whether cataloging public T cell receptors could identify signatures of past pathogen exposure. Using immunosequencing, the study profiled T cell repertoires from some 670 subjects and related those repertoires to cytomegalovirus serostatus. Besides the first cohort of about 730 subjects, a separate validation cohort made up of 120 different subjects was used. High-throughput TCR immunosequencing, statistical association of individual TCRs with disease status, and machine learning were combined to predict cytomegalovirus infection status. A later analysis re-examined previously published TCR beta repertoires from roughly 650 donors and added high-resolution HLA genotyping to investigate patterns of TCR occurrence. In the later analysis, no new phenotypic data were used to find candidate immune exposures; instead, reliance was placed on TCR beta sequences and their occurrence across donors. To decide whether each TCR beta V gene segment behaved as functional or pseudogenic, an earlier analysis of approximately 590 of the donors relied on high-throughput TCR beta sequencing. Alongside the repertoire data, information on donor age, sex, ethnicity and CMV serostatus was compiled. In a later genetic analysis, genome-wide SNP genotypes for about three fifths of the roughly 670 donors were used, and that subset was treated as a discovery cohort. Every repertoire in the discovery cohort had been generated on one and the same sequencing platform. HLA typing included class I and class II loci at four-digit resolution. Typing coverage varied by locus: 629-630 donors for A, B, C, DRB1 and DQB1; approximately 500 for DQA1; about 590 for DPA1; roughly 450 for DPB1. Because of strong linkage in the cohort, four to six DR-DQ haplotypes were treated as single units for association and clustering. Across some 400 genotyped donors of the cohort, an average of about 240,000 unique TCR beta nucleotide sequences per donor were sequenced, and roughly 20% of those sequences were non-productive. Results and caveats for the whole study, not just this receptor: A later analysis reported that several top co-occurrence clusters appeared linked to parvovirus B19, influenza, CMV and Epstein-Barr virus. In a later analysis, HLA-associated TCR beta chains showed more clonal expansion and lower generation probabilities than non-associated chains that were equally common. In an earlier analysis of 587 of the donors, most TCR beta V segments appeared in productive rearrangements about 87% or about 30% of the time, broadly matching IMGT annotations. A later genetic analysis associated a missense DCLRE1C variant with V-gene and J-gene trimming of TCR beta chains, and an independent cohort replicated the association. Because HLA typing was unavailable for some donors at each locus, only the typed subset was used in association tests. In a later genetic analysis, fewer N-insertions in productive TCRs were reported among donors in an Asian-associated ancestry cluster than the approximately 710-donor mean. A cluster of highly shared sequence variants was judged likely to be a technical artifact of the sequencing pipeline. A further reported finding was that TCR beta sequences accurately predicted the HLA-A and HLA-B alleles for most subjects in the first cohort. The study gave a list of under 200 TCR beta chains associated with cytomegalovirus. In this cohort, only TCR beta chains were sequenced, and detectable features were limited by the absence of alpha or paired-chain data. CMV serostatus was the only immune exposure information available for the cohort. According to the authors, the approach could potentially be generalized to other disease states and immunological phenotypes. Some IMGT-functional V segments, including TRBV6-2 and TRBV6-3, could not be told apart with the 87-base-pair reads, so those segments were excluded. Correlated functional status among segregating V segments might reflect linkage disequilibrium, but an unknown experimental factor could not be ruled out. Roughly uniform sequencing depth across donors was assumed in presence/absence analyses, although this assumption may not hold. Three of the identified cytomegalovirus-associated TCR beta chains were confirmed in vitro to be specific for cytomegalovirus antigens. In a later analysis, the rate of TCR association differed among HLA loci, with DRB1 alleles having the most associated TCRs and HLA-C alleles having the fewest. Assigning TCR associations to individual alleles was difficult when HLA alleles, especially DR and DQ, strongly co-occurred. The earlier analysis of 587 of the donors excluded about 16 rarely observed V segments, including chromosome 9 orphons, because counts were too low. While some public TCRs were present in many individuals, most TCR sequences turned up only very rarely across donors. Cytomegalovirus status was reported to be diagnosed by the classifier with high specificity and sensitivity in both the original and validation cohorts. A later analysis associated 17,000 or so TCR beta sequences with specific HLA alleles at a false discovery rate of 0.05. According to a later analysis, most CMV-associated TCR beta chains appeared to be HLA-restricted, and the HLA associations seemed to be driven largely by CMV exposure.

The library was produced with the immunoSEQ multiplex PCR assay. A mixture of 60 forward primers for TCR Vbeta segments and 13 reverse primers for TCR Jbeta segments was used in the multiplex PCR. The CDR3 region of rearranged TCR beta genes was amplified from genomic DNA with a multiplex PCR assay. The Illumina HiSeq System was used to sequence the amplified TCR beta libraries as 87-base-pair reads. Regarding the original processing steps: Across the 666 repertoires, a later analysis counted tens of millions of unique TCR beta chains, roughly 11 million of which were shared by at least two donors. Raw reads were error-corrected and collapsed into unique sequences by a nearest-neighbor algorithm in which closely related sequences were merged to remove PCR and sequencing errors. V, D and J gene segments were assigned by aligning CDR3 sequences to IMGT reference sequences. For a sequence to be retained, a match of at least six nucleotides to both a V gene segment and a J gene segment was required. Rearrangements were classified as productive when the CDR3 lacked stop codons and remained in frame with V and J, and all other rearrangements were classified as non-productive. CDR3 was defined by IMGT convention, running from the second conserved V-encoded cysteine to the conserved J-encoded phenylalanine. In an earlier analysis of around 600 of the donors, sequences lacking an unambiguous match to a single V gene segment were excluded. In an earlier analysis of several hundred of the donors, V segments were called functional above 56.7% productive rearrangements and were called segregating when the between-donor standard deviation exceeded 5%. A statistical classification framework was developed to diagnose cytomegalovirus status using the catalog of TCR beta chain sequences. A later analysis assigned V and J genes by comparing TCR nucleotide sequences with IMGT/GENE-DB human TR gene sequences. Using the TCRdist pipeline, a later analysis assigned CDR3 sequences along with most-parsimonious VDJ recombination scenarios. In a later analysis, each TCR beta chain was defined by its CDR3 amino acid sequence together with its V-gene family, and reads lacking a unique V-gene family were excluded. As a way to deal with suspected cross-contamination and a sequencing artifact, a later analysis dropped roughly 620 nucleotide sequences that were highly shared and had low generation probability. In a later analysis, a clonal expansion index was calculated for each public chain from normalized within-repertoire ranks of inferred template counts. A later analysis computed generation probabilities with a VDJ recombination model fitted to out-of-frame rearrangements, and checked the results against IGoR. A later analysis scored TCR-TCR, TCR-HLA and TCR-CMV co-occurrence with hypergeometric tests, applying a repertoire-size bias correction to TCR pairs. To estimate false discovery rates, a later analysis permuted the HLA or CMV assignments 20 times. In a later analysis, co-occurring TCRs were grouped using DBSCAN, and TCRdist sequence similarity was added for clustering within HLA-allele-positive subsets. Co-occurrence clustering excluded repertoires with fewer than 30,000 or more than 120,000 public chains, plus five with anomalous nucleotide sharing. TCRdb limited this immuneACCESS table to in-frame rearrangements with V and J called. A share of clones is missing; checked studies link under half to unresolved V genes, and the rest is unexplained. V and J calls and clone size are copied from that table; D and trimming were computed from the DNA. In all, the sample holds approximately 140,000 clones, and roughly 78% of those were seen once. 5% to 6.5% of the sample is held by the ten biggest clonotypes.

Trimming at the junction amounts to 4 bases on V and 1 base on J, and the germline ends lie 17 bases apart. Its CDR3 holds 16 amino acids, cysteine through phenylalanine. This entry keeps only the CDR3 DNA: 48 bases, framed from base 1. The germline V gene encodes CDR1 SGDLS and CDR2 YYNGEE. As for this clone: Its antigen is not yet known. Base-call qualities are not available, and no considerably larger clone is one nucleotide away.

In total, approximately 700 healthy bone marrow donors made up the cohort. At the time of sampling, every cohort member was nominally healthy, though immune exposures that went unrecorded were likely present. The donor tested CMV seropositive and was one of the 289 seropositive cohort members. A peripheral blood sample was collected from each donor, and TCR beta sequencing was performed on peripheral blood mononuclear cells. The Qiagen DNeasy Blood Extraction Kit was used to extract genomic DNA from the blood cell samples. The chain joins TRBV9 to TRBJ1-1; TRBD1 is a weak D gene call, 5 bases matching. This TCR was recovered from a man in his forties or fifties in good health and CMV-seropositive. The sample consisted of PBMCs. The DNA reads TGTGCCAGCAGCCTTGGGACCGGGGACTGGAACACTGAAGCTTTCTTT. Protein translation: CASSLGTGDWNTEAFF.